This T cell receptor beta chain was obtained from a study of CD8 T cells in Susac syndrome. Study-level findings and limits: A relatively small number of individuals underwent TCR sequencing and HLA analysis.

Roughly 0.45 to 1 ug RNA was reverse transcribed with random hexamers. Amplification of TCR beta CDR3 was carried out by immunoSEQ multiplex PCR, which covered 54 Vbeta and 13 Jbeta segments. TCRdb used MiXCR to reprocess the immunoSEQ multiplex PCR reads, holding one entry per CDR3 protein. The sample has 150,000 to 190,000 distinct CDR3 sequences, roughly 96% seen once; the top ten hold roughly 0.15%. TCR beta sequences were obtained from blood CD8+ and CD4+ T cells. Stable or active relapsing-remitting multiple sclerosis, untreated and meeting revised McDonald criteria, defined the controls. As concerns this clonotype: Its antigen is unidentified.

This CDR3 has 18 residues. Trimming cost V 6 bases and J 1 base, with 19 bases left between them. Germline V lookup: CDR1 LGHDT, CDR2 YNNKEL (reference sequence). This sequence joins TRBV3-1 and TRBJ1-6, with D possibly TRBD1 on 5 matching bases. The receptor was derived from a human donor with multiple sclerosis. Sequences were obtained from CD8+ T cells from PBMCs. CDR3 loop: CASRGSVRAGSYNSPLHF. In DNA, the CDR3 is TGTGCCAGCAGGGGTTCAGTCAGGGCAGGATCCTATAATTCACCCCTCCACTTT.